This entry lists 18 T cell receptor beta chains sequenced from one sample in a study of T cell responses to AZD1222 COVID-19 vaccine. Method: immunoSEQ multiplex PCR; TCRdb's copy keeps in-frame clones and lacks some. The table records more than 90,000 clones, roughly 90% of them present only once. Here the sequenced sample was peripheral blood, taken on day 0 of AZD1222 vaccination. Source of these receptors: an adult in good health.

This sequence joins TRBV30 and TRBJ1-6; 7 bases match TRBD1. The J segment lost 7 bases and the V segment lost 2 bases, leaving 5 bases of the junction unmatched. The CDR3 runs to 14 residues. Germline-derived CDR1 and CDR2 are GTSNPN and SVGIG (reference sequence). CDR3 protein: CAWSRGTENSPLHF. In DNA form, the CDR3 reads TGTGCCTGGAGTAGAGGGACAGAGAATTCACCCCTCCACTTT.

The chain couples TRBV5-5 to TRBJ1-2, with unresolved D. The V and J ends lost 0 bases and 4 bases respectively, with 16 bases between them. Germline V gene sequence: CDR1 SGHKS, CDR2 YYEKEE (reference sequence). This CDR3 has 16 amino acids. CDR3 nucleotide sequence: TGTGCCAGCAGCTTGGGAGTAGGGCGGGGAGGCTATGGCTACACCTTC. Its translation: CASSLGVGRGGYGYTF.

This clone has at least ten counts. V and J are TRBV6-5 and TRBJ1-6; D is ambiguous. This CDR3 spans 13 amino acids. CDR1 is MNHEY and CDR2 is SVGAGI in the germline V gene. V gave up 0 bases and J gave up 8 bases, with 5 bases separating them. For the CDR3, the DNA is TGTGCCAGCAGTTACTCGCCCTATTCACCCCTCCACTTT. Encoded protein: CASSYSPYSPLHF.

This chain links TRBV27 with TRBJ1-4; the D gene is possibly TRBD1 (6 bases). The V end lost 9 bases, the J end lost 4 bases, and 9 bases lay between the germline ends. CDR3 length equals 12 residues. Germline V CDR1 and CDR2: MNHEY, SMNVEV (reference sequence). CDR3 DNA sequence: TGTGCCAGTCGGACAGTTAATGAAAAACTGTTTTTT. Translating gives CASRTVNEKLFF.

J is TRBJ1-2 and V is TRBV6-1; D unresolved. This CDR3 spans 15 amino acids. Trimming cost V 2 bases and J 0 bases, with 10 bases left between them. Germline V gene data show CDR1 as MNHNS and CDR2 as SASEGT. The CDR3 DNA is TGTGCCAGCAGTGAAAGTATGGCCGCTAACTATGGCTACACCTTC. This codes for CASSESMAANYGYTF.

This clone occurred once. The V call is TRBV2, the J call TRBJ2-5; 7 bases align to TRBD1. This CDR3 has 14 residues. J lost 2 bases, V lost 6 bases, and 6 bases had no gene match. The V gene's germline CDR1 is SNHLY and CDR2 FYNNEI. This chain's CDR3 is CASRQGQLQETQYF. The CDR3 DNA is TGTGCCAGCAGACAGGGACAGCTACAAGAGACCCAGTACTTC.

This clone was seen just once. The chain employs TRBV4-1 and TRBJ1-4; D might be TRBD1 (5 bases). The CDR3 consists of 14 residues. The V end lost 3 bases, the J end lost 4 bases, and 9 bases lay between the germline ends. The germline V gene has CDR1 MGHRA and CDR2 YSYEKL. Here the CDR3 reads CASSQLGRNEKLFF. The CDR3 DNA is TGCGCCAGCAGCCAGTTGGGGCGTAATGAAAAACTGTTTTTT.

This chain uses TRBV29-1 with TRBJ1-6; 7 nucleotides line up with TRBD1. Germline V gene lookup returns CDR1 SQVTM and CDR2 ANQGSEA. Trimming at V came to 5 bases and at J to 9 bases, leaving 10 bases not matched to a gene. The CDR3 has 14 residues. The CDR3 DNA is TGCAGCGTTAAGACAGGGTCCCGTAGTTCACCCCTCCACTTT. Translating it yields CSVKTGSRSSPLHF.

This CDR3 is CASSPRIGQGEAFF. In nucleotides, the CDR3 is TGTGCCAGCAGCCCCCGGATAGGACAGGGAGAAGCTTTCTTT. This sequence joins TRBV7-2 and TRBJ1-1, with TRBD1 matching over 8 bases. In germline, CDR1 is SGHTA, CDR2 FQGNSA. The CDR3 contains 14 residues. The V gene end was trimmed by 5 bases and the J gene end by 8 bases; junction bases not matched to a gene: 10.

In its sample, this clone was seen once. This chain connects TRBV11-2 to TRBJ2-7; TRBD1 or TRBD2 may be the D gene (5 bases each). Germline lookup yields CDR1 SGHAT and CDR2 FQNNGV. Trimming removed 6 bases at V and 7 bases at J, with 10 bases between. CDR3 length: 11 amino acids. In DNA, the CDR3 is TGTGCCAGCAGGACCGAGGGGGAGCAGTACTTC. Its translation: CASRTEGEQYF.

The gene calls are TRBV7-3 and TRBJ1-5; 9 nucleotides agree with TRBD1. The CDR3 has 14 residues. Trimming at V came to 5 bases and at J to 5 bases, leaving 4 bases not matched to a gene. CDR1 is SGHTA, CDR2 FQGTGA, per germline. In DNA, the CDR3 is TGTGCCAGCAGCGTAGGGACAGGGCATCAGCCCCAGCATTTT. Amino acid sequence: CASSVGTGHQPQHF.

This clone was seen a single time. The chain joins TRBV9 to TRBJ1-1, with D possibly matching TRBD1 (5 bases). Trimming left V 2 bases short and J 2 bases short, with 16 bases between. The germline gives CDR1 SGDLS, CDR2 YYNGEE. This CDR3 has 16 amino acids. Here the CDR3 DNA reads TGTGCCAGCAGCGTGACAGCGACCACTTCTAACACTGAAGCTTTCTTT. It yields the protein CASSVTATTSNTEAFF.

This chain uses TRBV19 with TRBJ2-2, with 11 bases aligning to TRBD1. V shed 7 bases, J shed 5 bases, and the junction held 12 bases outside the gene matches. This CDR3 is built from 17 residues. In germline, CDR1 is LNHDA, CDR2 SQIVND (reference sequence). CDR3 region: CASKEGTGTGGTGELFF. The CDR3 DNA reads TGTGCCAGTAAAGAGGGGACTGGGACAGGGGGGACCGGGGAGCTGTTTTTT.

The chain links TRBV7-8 to TRBJ1-2; D remains ambiguous. The germline gives CDR1 SGHVS, CDR2 FQNEAQ. The CDR3 length is 15 residues. The V gene lost 3 bases and the J gene lost 1 base, with 12 bases spanning the gap. CDR3 in DNA: TGTGCCAGCAGCTTCCGGACGGACCGTAACTATGGCTACACCTTC. This codes for CASSFRTDRNYGYTF.

The chain couples TRBV7-2 to TRBJ1-5, with no clear D. Germline loops: CDR1 SGHTA, CDR2 FQGNSA. The CDR3 length is 15 residues. V lost 5 bases and J lost 1, with 12 bases in between. The CDR3 region has the DNA TGTGCCAGCAGCAACGTACTGGTCAGCAATCAGCCCCAGCATTTT. Amino acids: CASSNVLVSNQPQHF. The variable domain in full, with the rest retrieved from reference TRBV7-2 and TRBJ1-5, is GAGVSQSPSNKVTEKGKDVELRCDPISGHTALYWYRQSLGQGLEFLIYFQGNSAPDKSGLPSDRFSAERTGGSVSTLTIQRTQQEDSAVYLCASSNVLVSNQPQHFGDGTRLSIL.

The rearrangement joins TRBV6-4 to TRBJ2-1; D is possibly TRBD1 (6 bases). Trimming removed 0 bases from V and 0 bases from J, with 9 bases in between. The CDR3 contains 16 residues. The V gene's germline CDR1 is MRHNA and CDR2 SNTAGT. The CDR3 sequence is CASSDSTGSSYNEQFF. Written as DNA, the CDR3 is TGTGCCAGCAGTGACTCGACAGGAAGCTCCTACAATGAGCAGTTCTTC.

V is TRBV11-3 and J is TRBJ2-1; 8 bases are shared with TRBD1. The CDR3 is made up of 14 amino acids. The ends lost 6 bases at V and 7 bases at J; junction bases unmatched: 8. Germline loops: CDR1 SGHNT, CDR2 YENEEA. The CDR3 sequence is CASSSHRGTNEQFF. The CDR3 region has the DNA TGTGCCAGCAGTTCGCACAGGGGGACGAATGAGCAGTTCTTC.

The sample holds one count of this clone. The chain has TRBV25-1 and TRBJ2-7; D gene unclear. V lost 4 bases and J 2 bases, leaving 3 bases between the germline ends. The V gene's germline CDR1 is MGHDK and CDR2 SYGVNS. This CDR3 contains 11 residues. The CDR3, as DNA: TGTGCCAGCAGTGTCACCTACGAGCAGTACTTC. It translates to CASSVTYEQYF.